Given below is one TCR beta chain in context. Germline values: CDR1 SGHDT, CDR2 YYEEEE. This CDR3 spans 13 amino acids. V shed 1 base and J shed 9 bases, with 11 bases lying between them. The record originates from a study of patients and donors after allogeneic stem cell transplantation. Via MiXCR, TCRdb re-called the RT-PCR reads, giving one row per CDR3 protein. The sample has fewer than 500,000 distinct CDR3 sequences; under 20% are singletons. Material for sequencing was blood, either unsorted or a sorted T cell fraction (not recorded which). This sequence joins TRBV5-6 and TRBJ2-1; D is unclear. This receptor was identified in a human donor who was either an allogeneic HSCT recipient or a stem cell or donor lymphocyte infusion donor (not recorded which). It is not recorded whose cells these are; they may come from a transplant donor. CDR3 sequence reads: CASSLSDRAEQFF. The CDR3 region has the DNA TGTGCCAGCAGCTTGAGCGACCGGGCTGAGCAGTTCTTC.